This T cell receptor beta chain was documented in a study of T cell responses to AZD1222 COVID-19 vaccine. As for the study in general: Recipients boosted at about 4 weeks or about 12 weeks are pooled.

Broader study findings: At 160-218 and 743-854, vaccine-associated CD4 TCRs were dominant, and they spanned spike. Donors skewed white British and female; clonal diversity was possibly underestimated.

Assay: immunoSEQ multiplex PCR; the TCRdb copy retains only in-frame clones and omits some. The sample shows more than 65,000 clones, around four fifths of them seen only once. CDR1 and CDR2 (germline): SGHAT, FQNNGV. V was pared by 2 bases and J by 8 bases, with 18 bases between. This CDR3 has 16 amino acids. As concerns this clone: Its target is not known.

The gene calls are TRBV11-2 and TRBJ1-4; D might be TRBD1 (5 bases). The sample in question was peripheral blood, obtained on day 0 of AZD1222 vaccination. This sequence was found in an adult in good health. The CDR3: CASSLRGSGEGEKLFF. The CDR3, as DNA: TGTGCCAGCAGCTTAAGGGGTTCGGGGGAGGGCGAAAAACTGTTTTTT.